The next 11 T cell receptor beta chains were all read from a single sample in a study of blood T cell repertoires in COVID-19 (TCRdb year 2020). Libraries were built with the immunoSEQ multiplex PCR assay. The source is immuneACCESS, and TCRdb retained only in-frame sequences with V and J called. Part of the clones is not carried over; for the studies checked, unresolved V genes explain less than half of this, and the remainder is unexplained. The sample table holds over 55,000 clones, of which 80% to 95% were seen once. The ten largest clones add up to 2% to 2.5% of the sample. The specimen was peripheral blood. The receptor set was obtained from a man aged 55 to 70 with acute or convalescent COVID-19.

CDR3 loop: CASSQEGTGGPRNEQFF. DNA for the CDR3: TGCGCCAGCAGCCAAGAGGGTACGGGAGGGCCCAGGAATGAGCAGTTCTTC. The V and J genes are TRBV4-1 and TRBJ2-1; 8 bases agree with TRBD2. CDR3 size: 17 residues. Germline lookup yields CDR1 MGHRA and CDR2 YSYEKL. The junction had 11 bases not matched to a gene; V was cut back by 0 bases and J by 7 bases.

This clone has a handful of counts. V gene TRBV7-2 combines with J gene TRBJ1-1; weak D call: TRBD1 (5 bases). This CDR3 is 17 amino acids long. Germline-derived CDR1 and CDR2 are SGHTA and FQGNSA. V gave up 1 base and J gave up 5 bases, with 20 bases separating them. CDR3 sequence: CASSLGNFGRAVTEAFF. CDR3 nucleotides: TGTGCCAGCAGCTTAGGGAACTTTGGCAGGGCGGTAACTGAAGCTTTCTTT.

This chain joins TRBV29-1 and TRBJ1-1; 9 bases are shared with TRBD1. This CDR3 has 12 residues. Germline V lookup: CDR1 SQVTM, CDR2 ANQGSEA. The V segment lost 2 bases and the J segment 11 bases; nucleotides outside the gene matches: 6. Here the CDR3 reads CSVEPQDRGAFF. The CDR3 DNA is TGCAGCGTTGAACCCCAGGACAGGGGTGCTTTCTTT. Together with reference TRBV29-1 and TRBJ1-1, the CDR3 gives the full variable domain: SAVISQKPSRDICQRGTSLTIQCQVDSQVTMMFWYRQQPGQSLTLIATANQGSEATYESGFVIDKFPISRPNLTFSTLTVSNMSPEDSSIYLCSVEPQDRGAFFGQGTRLTVV.

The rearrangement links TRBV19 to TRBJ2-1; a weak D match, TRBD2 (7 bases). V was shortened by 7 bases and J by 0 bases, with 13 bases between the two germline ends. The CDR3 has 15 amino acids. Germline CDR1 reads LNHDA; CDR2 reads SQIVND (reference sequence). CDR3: CASKGGVSSYNEQFF. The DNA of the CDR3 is TGTGCCAGTAAGGGGGGGGTGTCCTCCTACAATGAGCAGTTCTTC.

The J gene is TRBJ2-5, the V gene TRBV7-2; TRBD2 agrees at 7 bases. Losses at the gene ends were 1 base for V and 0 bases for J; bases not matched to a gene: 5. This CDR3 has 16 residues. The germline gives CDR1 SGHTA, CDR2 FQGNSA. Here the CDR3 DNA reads TGTGCCAGCAGCTTAGTGGCTAGCGGCCACCAAGAGACCCAGTACTTC. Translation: CASSLVASGHQETQYF.

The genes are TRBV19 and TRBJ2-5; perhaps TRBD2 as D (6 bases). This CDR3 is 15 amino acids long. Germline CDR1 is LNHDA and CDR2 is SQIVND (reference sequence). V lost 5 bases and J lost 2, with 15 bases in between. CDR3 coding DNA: TGTGCCAGTAGTCCCCCGTGGGGAGGACAAGAGACCCAGTACTTC. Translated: CASSPPWGGQETQYF.

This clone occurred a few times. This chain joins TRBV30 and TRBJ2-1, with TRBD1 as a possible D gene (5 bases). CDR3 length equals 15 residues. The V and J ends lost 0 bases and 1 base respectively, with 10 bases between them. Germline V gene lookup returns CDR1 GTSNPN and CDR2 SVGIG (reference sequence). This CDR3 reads CAWSVKGWSYNEQFF. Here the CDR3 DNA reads TGTGCCTGGAGTGTAAAGGGGTGGTCCTACAATGAGCAGTTCTTC.

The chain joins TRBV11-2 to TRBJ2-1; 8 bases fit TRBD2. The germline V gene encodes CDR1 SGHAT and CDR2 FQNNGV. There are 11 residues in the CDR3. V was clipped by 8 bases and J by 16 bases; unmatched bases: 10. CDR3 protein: CASGGGGRTFF. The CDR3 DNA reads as TGTGCCAGCGGCGGGGGCGGGAGGACCTTCTTC. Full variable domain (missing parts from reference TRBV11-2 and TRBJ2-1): EAGVAQSPRYKIIEKRQSVAFWCNPISGHATLYWYQQILGQGPKLLIQFQNNGVVDDSQLPKDRFSAERLKGVDSTLKIQPAKLEDSAVYLCASGGGGRTFFGPGTRLTVL.

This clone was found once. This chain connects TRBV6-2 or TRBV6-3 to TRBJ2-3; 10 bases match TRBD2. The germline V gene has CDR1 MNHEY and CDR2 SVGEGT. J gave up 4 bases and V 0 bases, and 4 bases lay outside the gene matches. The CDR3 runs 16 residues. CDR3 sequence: CASSYSPSGSPDTQYF. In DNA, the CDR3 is TGTGCCAGCAGTTACTCTCCTAGCGGGAGCCCAGATACGCAGTATTTT.

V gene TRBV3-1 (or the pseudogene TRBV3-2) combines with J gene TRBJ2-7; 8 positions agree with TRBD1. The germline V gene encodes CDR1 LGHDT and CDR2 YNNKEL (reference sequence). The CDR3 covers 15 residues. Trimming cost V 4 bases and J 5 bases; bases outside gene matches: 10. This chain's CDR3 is CASSPSGGLAHEQYF. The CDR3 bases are TGTGCCAGCAGCCCCTCAGGGGGCTTAGCGCACGAGCAGTACTTC.

The DNA of the CDR3 is TGTGCCAGCAGTTTGACAGGGCGGGATACGCAGTATTTT. Translating it yields CASSLTGRDTQYF. The V call is TRBV6-6, the J call TRBJ2-3; 7 bases fit TRBD1. The V and J ends lost 4 bases and 6 bases, in that order; junction bases with no gene match: 4. Germline CDR1 is MNHNY and CDR2 is SVGAGI (reference sequence). The CDR3 consists of 13 residues.